The following is a TCR beta chain sequence with its context. The antigen is undetermined. The data stem from a study of a mutant IDH1 vaccine in newly diagnosed glioma. Study-wide background: At week 47 came visit V13, while visit V12 had come at week 35.

Assay: immunoSEQ multiplex PCR; the TCRdb copy retains only in-frame clones and omits some. Here the sample spans tens of thousands of clones, around 84% being singletons. Time point reported: week 35, safety follow-up. Doses consisted of 300 ug of mutant IDH1 20-mer peptide each, paired with topical imiquimod. Donor tumors were new WHO grade 3 or 4 IDH1-mutant, ATRX-lost astrocytomas. The CDR3 has 16 residues. Germline V gene sequence: CDR1 MNHEY, CDR2 SMNVEV (reference sequence). With 5 bases clipped from V and 1 base from J, the junction kept 11 bases outside the gene matches. The sample consisted of PBMCs, taken from a glioma patient whose treatment included an IDH1 peptide vaccine. This sequence originates from a man aged 30-40 years with glioma. This chain links TRBV27 with TRBJ2-7, with 7 bases lining up with TRBD1. CDR3 amino acids: CASSPEQGLESYEQYF. The CDR3 nucleotides read TGTGCCAGCAGTCCAGAACAGGGGTTAGAATCCTACGAGCAGTACTTC.